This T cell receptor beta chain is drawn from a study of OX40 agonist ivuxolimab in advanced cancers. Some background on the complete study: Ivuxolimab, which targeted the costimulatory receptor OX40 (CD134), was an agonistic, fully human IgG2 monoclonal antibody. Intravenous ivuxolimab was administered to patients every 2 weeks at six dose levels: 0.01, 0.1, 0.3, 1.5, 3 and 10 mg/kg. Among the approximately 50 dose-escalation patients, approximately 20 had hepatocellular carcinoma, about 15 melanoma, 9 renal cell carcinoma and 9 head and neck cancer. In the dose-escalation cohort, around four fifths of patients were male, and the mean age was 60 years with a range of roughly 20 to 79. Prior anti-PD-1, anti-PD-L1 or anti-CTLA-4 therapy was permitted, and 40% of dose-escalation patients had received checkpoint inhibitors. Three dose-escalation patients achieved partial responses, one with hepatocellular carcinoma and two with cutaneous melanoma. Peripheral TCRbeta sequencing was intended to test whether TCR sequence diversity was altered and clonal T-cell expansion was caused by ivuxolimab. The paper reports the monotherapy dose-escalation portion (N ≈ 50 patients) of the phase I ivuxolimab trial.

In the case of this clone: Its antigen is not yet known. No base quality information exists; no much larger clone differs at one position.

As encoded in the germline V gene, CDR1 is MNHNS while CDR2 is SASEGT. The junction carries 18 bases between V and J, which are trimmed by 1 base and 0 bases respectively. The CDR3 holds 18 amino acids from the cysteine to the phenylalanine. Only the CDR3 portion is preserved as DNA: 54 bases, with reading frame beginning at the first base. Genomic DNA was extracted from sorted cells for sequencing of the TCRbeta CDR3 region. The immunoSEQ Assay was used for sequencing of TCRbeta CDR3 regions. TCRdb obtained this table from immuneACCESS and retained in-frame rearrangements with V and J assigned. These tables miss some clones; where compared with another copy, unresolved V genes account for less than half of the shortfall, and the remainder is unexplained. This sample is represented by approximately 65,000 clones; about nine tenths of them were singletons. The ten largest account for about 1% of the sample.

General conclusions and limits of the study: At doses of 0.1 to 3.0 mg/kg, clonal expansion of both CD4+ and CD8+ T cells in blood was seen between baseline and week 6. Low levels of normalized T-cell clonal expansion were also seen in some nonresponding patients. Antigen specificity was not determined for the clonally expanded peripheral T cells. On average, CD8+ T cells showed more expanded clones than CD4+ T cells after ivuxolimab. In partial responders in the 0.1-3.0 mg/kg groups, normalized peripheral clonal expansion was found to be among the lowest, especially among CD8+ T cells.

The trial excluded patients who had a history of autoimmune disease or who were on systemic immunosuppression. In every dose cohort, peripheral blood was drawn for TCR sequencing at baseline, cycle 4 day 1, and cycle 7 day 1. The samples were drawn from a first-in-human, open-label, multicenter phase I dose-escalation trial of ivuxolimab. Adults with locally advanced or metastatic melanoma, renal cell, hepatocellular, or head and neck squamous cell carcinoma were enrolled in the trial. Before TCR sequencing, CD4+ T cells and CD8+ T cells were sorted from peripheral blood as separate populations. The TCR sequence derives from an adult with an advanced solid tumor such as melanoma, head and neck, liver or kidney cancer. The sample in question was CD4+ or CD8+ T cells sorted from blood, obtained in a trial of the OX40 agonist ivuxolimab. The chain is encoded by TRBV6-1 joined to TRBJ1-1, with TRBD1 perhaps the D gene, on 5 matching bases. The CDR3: CASSEVFFGGNMNTEAFF. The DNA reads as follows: TGTGCCAGCAGTGAAGTTTTTTTCGGGGGGAACATGAACACTGAAGCTTTCTTT.